The rows below give T cell receptor beta chains drawn from one sample of a study of blood T cell repertoires in COVID-19. Clones were read by immunoSEQ multiplex PCR, and TCRdb kept only the in-frame ones, dropping some. The sample shows about 160,000 clones, approximately 83% of them seen only once. The source material was peripheral blood. These receptors were collected from an older man who had recovered from COVID-19. Both conserved end residues are part of each CDR3. D genes are given only for firm matches. Expanded clones are given a class, and other clones once, few, many or no size at all.

TRBJ2-1 . TRBV25-1 TRBD2 CASSALAGSYNEQFF TGTGCCAGCAGTGCACTAGCGGGATCTTACAATGAGCAGTTCTTC
TRBJ2-4 . TRBV6-6 . CASSLLEAKNIQYF TGTGCCAGCAGCCTACTAGAGGCCAAAAACATTCAGTACTTC
TRBJ2-1 . TRBV10-3 TRBD2 CAIRMTSGNEQFF TGTGCCATCAGGATGACTAGCGGCAATGAGCAGTTCTTC
TRBJ2-3 once TRBV6-5 . CASRGGGDTQYF TGTGCCAGCAGGGGGGGAGGAGATACGCAGTATTTT
TRBJ2-2 once TRBV19 TRBD2 CASSMREHTGELFF TGTGCCAGTAGTATGCGGGAGCACACCGGGGAGCTGTTTTTT
TRBJ1-3 . TRBV18 . CASSPRGAGNTIYF TGTGCCAGCTCACCCCGGGGGGCTGGAAACACCATATATTTT
TRBJ2-2 . TRBV7-9 . CASSQMNTGELFF TGTGCCAGCAGCCAGATGAACACCGGGGAGCTGTTTTTT
TRBJ1-5 . TRBV5-8 . CASSSQGYSNQPQHF TGTGCCAGCAGCTCGCAGGGATATAGCAATCAGCCCCAGCATTTT
TRBJ2-1 . TRBV7-9 TRBD2 CASSTGLAGYNEQFF TGTGCCAGCAGTACAGGACTAGCGGGATACAATGAGCAGTTCTTC
TRBJ1-2 . TRBV4-1 TRBD1 CASSPVLQGNYGYTF TGCGCCAGCAGCCCCGTCTTACAGGGGAACTATGGCTACACCTTC
TRBJ2-7 . TRBV7-9 TRBD1 CASSSGTGVYEQYF TGTGCCAGCAGCTCTGGGACAGGGGTGTACGAGCAGTACTTC
TRBJ2-1 . TRBV10-1 TRBD2 CATSAGARYNEQFF TGCGCCACTTCAGCGGGAGCCCGCTACAATGAGCAGTTCTTC
TRBJ2-1 . TRBV21-1 . CASSKEGLQGNEQFF TGTGCCAGCAGCAAAGAGGGACTCCAAGGGAATGAGCAGTTCTTC
TRBJ1-1 . TRBV6-1 . CASSDTGIVVTEAFF TGTGCCAGCAGTGATACAGGGATTGTAGTGACTGAAGCTTTCTTT
TRBJ2-3 . TRBV9 TRBD2 CASSEDGRARSTDTQYF TGTGCCAGCAGCGAAGACGGGAGGGCGAGATCCACAGATACGCAGTATTTT
TRBJ2-7 once TRBV29-1 . CSATLTARYEQYF TGCAGCGCCACCCTCACTGCCCGCTACGAGCAGTACTTC
TRBJ2-7 . TRBV27 . CASKAIKDTYEQYF TGTGCCAGCAAGGCAATAAAGGACACCTACGAGCAGTACTTC
TRBJ2-1 . TRBV5-4 . CASSLLEKLANEQFF TGTGCCAGCAGCTTGTTGGAGAAACTAGCCAATGAGCAGTTCTTC
TRBJ1-2 once TRBV9 . CASSGRGSGGYTF TGTGCCAGCAGCGGTAGGGGTTCGGGTGGCTACACCTTC
TRBJ2-7 . TRBV6-6 . CASSPGVFYEQYF TGTGCCAGCAGCCCAGGGGTCTTCTACGAGCAGTACTTC
TRBJ2-1 . TRBV6-2/TRBV6-3 TRBD2 CASSQVSWEGLYNEQFF TGTGCCAGCAGTCAGGTTTCGTGGGAGGGCCTATACAATGAGCAGTTCTTC
TRBJ2-7 . TRBV7-2 . CASSLSGFGYEQYF TGTGCCAGCAGCTTATCTGGATTCGGGTACGAGCAGTACTTC
TRBJ2-2 . TRBV9 TRBD2 CASSLLGSPWEASGSSGELFF TGTGCCAGCAGCCTCTTGGGGTCTCCCTGGGAGGCTAGCGGGAGTTCCGGGGAGCTGTTTTTT